The present T cell receptor beta chain was sequenced within a study of Graves' ophthalmopathy and Graves' hyperthyroidism. In the study overall: In this cohort's terms, stable hyperthyroidism meant no ophthalmopathy by 18 months of follow-up.

No donor had other autoimmune disease, uncontrolled infection, pregnancy or lactation. Germline CDR1 reads SQVTM; CDR2 reads ANQGSEA. The CDR3 is made up of 11 amino acids. The V end lost 4 bases, the J end lost 7 bases, and 10 bases lay between the germline ends. RNA transcripts were the source from which TCR beta CDR3 regions were amplified. HTBI primers primed a first-round RT-PCR, and a second-round multiplex PCR followed. TCRdb re-derived calls from the multiplex PCR reads in MiXCR, one entry per CDR3 protein. There are 500,000 to 700,000 distinct CDR3 sequences in the sample; about 40% occur only once, and over 3.5% lies in the top ten. This clonotype appeared many times. Its cognate antigen is unknown. Overall study results and limits: Blood repertoires reportedly contained most expanded thyroid clonotypes above 0.001 frequency. A model built from 13 signatures distinguished ophthalmopathy from stable hyperthyroidism with roughly 90% sensitivity and around 81% specificity.

Sequenced: peripheral blood or thyroid tissue (not recorded which). This TCR was sampled from an adult man with Graves' hyperthyroidism. The chain couples TRBV29-1 to TRBJ1-2; D ambiguous. The CDR3: CSVGAPVGYTF. The DNA of the CDR3 is TGCAGCGTTGGGGCCCCAGTTGGCTACACCTTC.